What follows describes a single T cell receptor beta chain. The target antigen is unknown. This may be a read error: a much more frequent sequence differs by one nucleotide. Trimming took 2 bases from V and 2 from J; bases not matched to a gene: 3. This CDR3 is 15 amino acids long. The germline gives CDR1 LGHNA, CDR2 YNFKEQ. The data were taken from a study of T cell responses to AZD1222 COVID-19 vaccine. At the level of the study: Combined were second doses at about 4 or about 12 weeks.

Using immunoSEQ multiplex PCR, the repertoire was profiled, and TCRdb retains in-frame clones only, with some absent. The sample contains more than 100,000 clones, roughly 88% of which appear only once. General study results and limits: Nearly half of the spike-specific TCRs reportedly recognize variant regions that carry no mutations. Two AZD1222 doses significantly raised spike-specific TCR breadth and depth over controls.

The specimen comprised peripheral blood, sampled on day 0 of AZD1222 vaccination. The chain employs TRBV4-2 and TRBJ1-5; 7 bases agree with TRBD1. This clonotype originated in an adult in good health. CDR3 loop: CASSQTGAGNQPQHF. CDR3 in DNA: TGTGCCAGCAGCCAAACAGGGGCTGGCAATCAGCCCCAGCATTTT.